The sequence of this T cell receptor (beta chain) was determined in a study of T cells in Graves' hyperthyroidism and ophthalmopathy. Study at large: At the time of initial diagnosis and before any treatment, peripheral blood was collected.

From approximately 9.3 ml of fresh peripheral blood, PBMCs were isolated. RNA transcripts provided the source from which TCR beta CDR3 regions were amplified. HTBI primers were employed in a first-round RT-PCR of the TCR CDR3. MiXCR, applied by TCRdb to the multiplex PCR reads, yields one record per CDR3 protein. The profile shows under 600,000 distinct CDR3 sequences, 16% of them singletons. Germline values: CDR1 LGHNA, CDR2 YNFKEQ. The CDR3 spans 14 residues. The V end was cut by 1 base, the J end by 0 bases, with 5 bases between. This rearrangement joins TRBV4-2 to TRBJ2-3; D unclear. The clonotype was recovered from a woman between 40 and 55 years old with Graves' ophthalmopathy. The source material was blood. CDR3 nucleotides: TGTGCCAGCAGCCAAGTAACTAGCACAGATACGCAGTATTTT. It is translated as CASSQVTSTDTQYF.